The next 28 T cell receptor beta chains were all read from a single sample in a study of Graves' ophthalmopathy and Graves' hyperthyroidism. RNA transcripts were the template, and TCR beta CDR3 regions were amplified from them. Scientists carried out first-round RT-PCR using HTBI primers and then a second-round multiplex PCR. TCRdb ran MiXCR on the multiplex PCR reads and lists one entry per CDR3 protein. The sample lists about 500,000 distinct CDR3 sequences, under 40% seen once, with about 4.2% in the top ten. The source material was peripheral blood or thyroid tissue (not recorded which). The receptor set was obtained from an adult man with Graves' hyperthyroidism.

This clonotype has a count of ten or more. This chain links TRBV13 with TRBJ1-5, with D uncertain. The V gene's germline CDR1 is PRHDT and CDR2 FYEKMQ (reference sequence). With 0 bases removed from V and 7 bases from J, the gap between germline ends came to 10 bases. The CDR3 consists of 14 residues. The CDR3 bases are TGTGCCAGCAGCTTAGGGGGAGGACTCCAGCCCCAGCATTTT. It specifies CASSLGGGLQPQHF.

Regarding this clonotype: A much larger clone is a single base away; this may be a read error. This chain uses TRBV6-1 with TRBJ2-7, with TRBD1 as a possible D gene (6 bases). V lost 3 bases and J lost 1, with 16 bases in between. The germline V gene encodes CDR1 MNHNS and CDR2 SASEGT. This CDR3 spans 16 amino acids. The CDR3 DNA follows: TGTGCCAGCAGTGACATAAGACAGGAGACGTCCTACGAGCAGTACTTC. This translates into CASSDIRQETSYEQYF.

This clonotype has a count of ten or more. The rearrangement joins TRBV10-3 to TRBJ1-1; maybe TRBD1 (5 bases). Germline V lookup: CDR1 ENHRY, CDR2 SYGVKD. The CDR3 has 14 amino acids. Trimming cost V 6 bases and J 4 bases, with 15 bases left between them. The CDR3 sequence is CAIRSGRGGTEAFF. The CDR3 bases are TGTGCCATCAGATCCGGACGGGGCGGCACTGAAGCTTTCTTT.

J is TRBJ2-2 and V is TRBV5-1; D is undetermined. CDR3 size: 13 residues. The ends were cut back, 5 bases at V and 4 bases at J, with 9 bases in the middle. CDR1 is SGHRS, CDR2 YFSETQ, per germline. The CDR3 DNA follows: TGCGCCAGCAGTGCGGCCCCCACCGGGGAGCTGTTTTTT. This translates into CASSAAPTGELFF. The full variable domain, completed using reference TRBV5-1 and TRBJ2-2, is KAGVTQTPRYLIKTRGQQVTLSCSPISGHRSVSWYQQTPGQGLQFLFEYFSETQRNKGNFPGRFSGRQFSNSRSEMNVSTLELGDSALYLCASSAAPTGELFFGEGSRLTVL.

The rearrangement joins TRBV10-1 to TRBJ2-2; D possibly uses TRBD1 or TRBD2 (6 bases each). Trimming pared 2 bases from V and 5 bases from J, leaving 15 bases between. The CDR3 is 16 amino acids. The V gene's germline CDR1 is WNHNN and CDR2 SYGVQD (reference sequence). CDR3 in DNA: TGCGCCAGCAGTGAGAGAGGGGGGCTGGGAACCGGGGAGCTGTTTTTT. Its translation is CASSERGGLGTGELFF.

Many counts were recorded for this clonotype. The chain recombines TRBV20-1 with TRBJ1-1; perhaps TRBD1 as D (6 bases). From germline, CDR1 is DFQATT and CDR2 SNEGSKA (reference sequence). V lost 0 bases to trimming and J lost 2 bases, with 13 bases between them. The CDR3 has 15 residues. The CDR3 nucleotides read TGCAGTGCTAGAGAGTCGGGGGCAAGTAACACTGAAGCTTTCTTT. This encodes CSARESGASNTEAFF.

This clonotype has more than one count but fewer than ten. A much larger clone lies one base from this, so it may be a read error. The V gene is TRBV7-9, the J gene TRBJ2-6; 8 positions match TRBD1. The CDR3 is 17 amino acids. Germline CDR1 reads SEHNR; CDR2 reads FQNEAQ (reference sequence). V lost 3 bases and J lost 4; bases outside the gene matches: 8. The CDR3 region has the DNA TGTGCCAGCAGCTTCCGGGACAGGTCGAGGGGGGCCAACGTCCTGACTTTC. It encodes CASSFRDRSRGANVLTF.

V usage is TRBV6-6 and J usage is TRBJ2-5; D is unclear. CDR3 length equals 13 residues. Germline values: CDR1 MNHNY, CDR2 SVGAGI (reference sequence). V was shortened by 5 bases and J by 9 bases, with 16 bases between the two germline ends. The CDR3 region has the DNA TGTGCCAGCAGTCGGACCAGCGATCAGCCCCAGTACTTC. Translation gives CASSRTSDQPQYF.

This clonotype was picked up a small number of times. The chain uses TRBV6-5 and TRBJ1-3, with D possibly being TRBD1 (5 bases). CDR3 length: 16 amino acids. V shed 5 bases and J shed 1 base, with 15 bases lying between them. Per germline, CDR1 MNHEY and CDR2 SVGAGI. CDR3 coding DNA: TGTGCCAGCAGTGTAAAGCCGGGACTATCTGGAAACACCATATATTTT. This encodes CASSVKPGLSGNTIYF.

At least ten counts were recorded for this clonotype. V is TRBV20-1 and J is TRBJ1-5; possible D gene TRBD1, 6 bases. V was pared by 6 bases and J by 1 base, with 13 bases between. The V gene's germline CDR1 is DFQATT and CDR2 SNEGSKA (reference sequence). The CDR3 has 14 amino acids. CDR3 coding DNA: TGCAGTGCCGAGCAGGGGATCAGCAATCAGCCCCAGCATTTT. Its protein is CSAEQGISNQPQHF.

Note on this clonotype: Possible read error: a much larger clone is one base away. This likely comes from a read error, as the CDR3 has no conserved phenylalanine or tryptophan at its end. The chain combines TRBV24-1 with TRBJ2-7; D not resolved. Looked up from germline, CDR1 is KGHDR and CDR2 is SFDVKD. V lost 5 bases and J lost 0, with 10 bases in between. CDR3 length: 14 amino acids. The CDR3 here is CATSVGGSSYEQYS. CDR3 sequence (DNA): TGTGCCACCAGTGTCGGCGGTAGCTCCTACGAGCAGTACTCC.

The CDR3 DNA sequence: TGTGCCAGCAGCTTAGATTTGGGGGGATGGACTAGCGGACCCCCGTACGAGCAGTACTTC. Residues: CASSLDLGGWTSGPPYEQYF. V gene TRBV7-8 combines with J gene TRBJ2-7; 10 positions agree with TRBD2. Germline assignment: CDR1 SGHVS and CDR2 FQNEAQ. The CDR3 contains 20 residues. The V gene end was trimmed by 1 base and the J gene end by 4 bases; junction bases not matched to a gene: 19.

The chain has TRBV4-2 and TRBJ2-7, with 7 bases identical to TRBD2. Germline CDR1 and CDR2: LGHNA and YNFKEQ. The CDR3 length is 15 residues. V lost 1 base and J lost 0; bases outside the gene matches: 3. CDR3 sequence: CASSQGGGLSYEQYF. The CDR3 region has the DNA TGTGCCAGCAGCCAAGGGGGGGGACTCTCCTACGAGCAGTACTTC.

The CDR3 here is CASRLRVQGDEQFF. In nucleotides, the CDR3 is TGTGCCAGCAGACTAAGAGTCCAGGGCGATGAGCAGTTCTTC. The genes are TRBV7-8 and TRBJ2-5, with D possibly being TRBD1 (5 bases). Judging by the DNA end, TRBJ2-1 fits better; the J call may be wrong. Germline V lookup: CDR1 SGHVS, CDR2 FQNEAQ. This CDR3 spans 14 amino acids.

The chain employs TRBV7-8 and TRBJ1-1; 8 nucleotides agree with TRBD1. Germline CDR1 is SGHVS and CDR2 is FQNEAQ. The CDR3 loop spans 15 amino acids. The J segment lost 8 bases and the V segment lost 1 base, leaving 9 bases of the junction unmatched. The CDR3 loop reads CASSLVPQGGGEAFF. The DNA of the CDR3 is TGTGCCAGCAGCTTAGTCCCACAGGGGGGAGGAGAAGCTTTCTTT.

As for this clonotype: Since a much larger clone is just one base distant, this may be a read error. The rearrangement links TRBV19 to TRBJ2-7; a weak D match, TRBD1 (6 bases). Deletions cut 1 base from V and 3 bases from J, with 13 bases between. The germline V gene encodes CDR1 LNHDA and CDR2 SQIVND (reference sequence). The CDR3 has 15 amino acids. The CDR3 reads CASSIADSSIYEQYF. In DNA, the CDR3 is TGTGCCAGTAGTATAGCGGACAGCTCGATCTACGAGCAGTACTTC.

This clonotype has ten or more counts. The rearrangement links TRBV20-1 to TRBJ2-7, with 16 bases that match TRBD2. The ends lost 5 bases at V and 0 bases at J; junction bases unmatched: 10. This CDR3 contains 18 residues. The germline V gene encodes CDR1 DFQATT and CDR2 SNEGSKA (reference sequence). The DNA for the CDR3 is TGCAGTGCTGGCACGGGACTAGCGGGAGGGGTCGACTCCTACGAGCAGTACTTC. Amino acid sequence: CSAGTGLAGGVDSYEQYF.

The chain joins TRBV10-3 to TRBJ1-1; D uncertain. The germline CDR1 and CDR2 sequences are ENHRY and SYGVKD. CDR3 length: 10 amino acids. Trimming stripped 6 bases from V and 3 bases from J, with 2 bases between. The CDR3 DNA is TGTGCCATCAGGGACACTGAAGCTTTCTTT. This translates into CAIRDTEAFF.

The chain uses TRBV5-8 and TRBJ1-1, with D perhaps matching TRBD1 (5 bases). Looked up from germline, CDR1 is SGHTS and CDR2 is YDEGEE. The V gene lost 4 bases and the J gene lost 11 bases, with 15 bases spanning the gap. The length of the CDR3 is 12 residues. As DNA, the CDR3 is TGTGCCAGCAGCACGGGAGGGGCCCTGGCTTTCTTT. Translation: CASSTGGALAFF.

Concerning this clonotype itself: This CDR3 fails to terminate in the conserved phenylalanine or tryptophan, so it likely reflects a read error. The DNA is omitted, as the CDR3 cannot be located on it reliably, and the CDR3 follows TCRdb's listing. The genes are TRBV20-1 and TRBJ1-1. In germline, CDR1 is DFQATT, CDR2 SNEGSKA (reference sequence). The CDR3 is made up of 14 amino acids, end residues included. The CDR3 here is CSARVYSMNTEADS.

The gene calls are TRBV29-1 and TRBJ1-1, with TRBD1 identical over 10 bases. The germline V gene encodes CDR1 SQVTM and CDR2 ANQGSEA. The CDR3 sequence is 10 residues long. With 8 bases clipped from V and 13 bases from J, the junction kept 7 bases outside the gene matches. The CDR3 protein is CSTAGTGDFF. Here the CDR3 DNA reads TGCAGCACGGCCGGGACAGGGGATTTCTTT. Complete variable domain (other parts from reference TRBV29-1 and TRBJ1-1): SAVISQKPSRDICQRGTSLTIQCQVDSQVTMMFWYRQQPGQSLTLIATANQGSEATYESGFVIDKFPISRPNLTFSTLTVSNMSPEDSSIYLCSTAGTGDFFGQGTRLTVV.

Many counts were recorded for this clonotype. This rearrangement joins TRBV15 to TRBJ2-5; D unresolved. The CDR3 contains 15 residues. Germline CDR1 and CDR2: LNHNV and YYDKDF (reference sequence). V was pared by 0 bases and J by 0 bases, with 8 bases between. CDR3 nucleotide sequence: TGTGCCACCAGCAGAGATCCGATGTACCAAGAGACCCAGTACTTC. This sequence encodes CATSRDPMYQETQYF.

The chain carries TRBV7-3 and TRBJ1-2; 11 bases align to TRBD1. Looked up from germline, CDR1 is SGHTA and CDR2 is FQGTGA. The V segment lost 4 bases and the J segment 7 bases; nucleotides outside the gene matches: 5. The CDR3 loop spans 14 amino acids. The CDR3 nucleotides are TGTGCCAGCAGCTACGGACAGGGGGCGAGTGGCTACACCTTC. This translates into CASSYGQGASGYTF.

This clonotype occurred a few times. Mismatch with germline at one junction end may stem from a read error. The chain is built from TRBV20-1 and TRBJ2-7; D is possibly TRBD1 or TRBD2 (5 bases each). CDR3 length equals 12 residues. Per the germline V gene, CDR1 is DFQATT and CDR2 is SNEGSKA (reference sequence). The CDR3 is CGARGEFLEQYF. The CDR3, as DNA: TGCGGTGCTAGAGGGGAGTTTTTGGAGCAGTACTTC.

J is TRBJ1-2 and V is TRBV9, with unresolved D. Deletions cut 2 bases from V and 7 bases from J, with 0 bases between. Germline V gives CDR1 SGDLS, CDR2 YYNGEE. This CDR3 has 9 amino acids. CDR3 nucleotides: TGTGCCAGCAGCGTTGGCTACACCTTC. Translating it yields CASSVGYTF.

This clonotype was observed many times. V is TRBV10-3 and J is TRBJ2-7; D might be TRBD1 (5 bases). Germline lookup yields CDR1 ENHRY and CDR2 SYGVKD. The CDR3 runs to 14 residues. V gave up 2 bases and J gave up 2 bases, with 10 bases separating them. CDR3 DNA sequence: TGTGCCATCAGTGAGACAGGTCCAACCTACGAGCAGTACTTC. Its protein product is CAISETGPTYEQYF.

The CDR3, as DNA: TGTGCCAGCAGTTTAGTACAGTTCTATGGCTACACCTTC. As protein: CASSLVQFYGYTF. This rearrangement joins TRBV12-3 or TRBV12-4 to TRBJ1-2; no definite D call. Trimming stripped 1 base from V and 4 bases from J, with 7 bases between. The CDR3 is 13 residues long.

Remarks on this clonotype: Germline and junction disagree at one end, which may indicate a read error. J is TRBJ1-2 and V is TRBV7-9, with D possibly being TRBD1 (5 bases). CDR3 size: 15 residues. Germline V lookup: CDR1 SEHNR, CDR2 FQNEAQ (reference sequence). Here the CDR3 reads CASSQVTRVFYGYTF. The CDR3 DNA sequence: TGCGCCAGCAGCCAAGTCACCAGGGTATTTTATGGCTACACCTTC.